This T cell receptor (beta chain) was documented in a study of blood T cell repertoires in COVID-19. V was clipped by 1 base and J by 7 bases, with 19 bases between them. CDR1 and CDR2 (germline): GTSNPN, SVGIG (reference sequence). CDR3 length equals 15 residues. In the original analysis: Reference gene primer amplification in the assay estimated nucleated cell counts. The repertoire was sequenced with immunoSEQ multiplex PCR; TCRdb's copy has only in-frame clones and lacks some. D and trimming were read from the DNA, whereas the V and J calls and clone size are those reported in that table. The profile shows about 180,000 clones, about 72% of them singletons.

The source material was PBMCs or T cells enriched from blood (not recorded which). V gene TRBV30 combines with J gene TRBJ1-2; a weak D match, TRBD1 (6 bases). The receptor was derived from a woman between 45 and 65 years old who had recovered from COVID-19. Here the CDR3 DNA reads TGTGCCTGGAGTGGTTCGGGGGGCGCTAGCGTTGGCTACACCTTC. Its translation: CAWSGSGGASVGYTF.